This T cell receptor beta chain was documented in a study of T cell changes during pregnancy in multiple sclerosis (dated 2019 in TCRdb). For the study in its entirety: The study examined how the T cell repertoire changed over the course of pregnancy in women with multiple sclerosis.

Library method: the immunoSEQ multiplex PCR assay. TCRdb took this table from immuneACCESS and kept in-frame rearrangements with V and J called. Such tables lack part of the clones; where checked against another copy, unresolved V genes explain under half of the gap, and the rest is unexplained. The sample profile shows around 83,000 clones; 75% to 95% of them were found once. In total, the top ten clones hold about 0.52% of the sample. Comment on this clone: Its specific antigen is unknown. No quality values exist for individual bases; no much larger clone is one base distant.

This clonotype was sampled from a female donor with multiple sclerosis, enrolled in a pregnancy study. The source was CD4+ T cells from peripheral blood mononuclear cells, collected in the second trimester of pregnancy.

The CDR3 is CASRTPGQGVETQYF. The DNA reads TGCGCCAGCAGGACCCCCGGACAGGGCGTAGAGACCCAGTACTTC. The receptor chain draws on TRBV10-2 and TRBJ2-5; 8 junctional bases match TRBD1. The CDR1 and CDR2 encoded by the germline V gene are WSHSY and SAAADI. For this chain, trimming is 6 bases at the V end and 4 bases at the J end, and the number of junction bases without a gene match is 10. The CDR3 covers 15 residues, taking in both the cysteine and the phenylalanine. The DNA shown is the 45-base CDR3, in frame from base 1.